The 24 T cell receptor beta chains in this list originate from one sample, sequenced in a study of cytomegalovirus exposure and HLA in healthy donors. The PCR was carried out with 60 Vbeta primers and 13 Jbeta primers. Some clones are missing from TCRdb's copy, which holds only in-frame ones; the method was immunoSEQ multiplex PCR. The top ten clones hold more than 1% of a sample with 150,000 to 200,000 clones, approximately 80% of them seen once. The sequencing input was PBMCs. These receptors were collected from a boy between 2 and 10 years old in good health and CMV-seronegative.

The table lists this clone with a few counts. This chain uses TRBV11-2 with TRBJ2-3; D gene uncertain. CDR1 and CDR2 from the germline V gene are SGHAT and FQNNGV. The CDR3 is 12 residues long. Trimming stripped 7 bases from V and 0 bases from J, with 5 bases between. The CDR3 DNA is TGTGCCAGCACTCCGAGCACAGATACGCAGTATTTT. Translating gives CASTPSTDTQYF.

V usage is TRBV7-2 and J usage is TRBJ2-3; a possible D gene is TRBD1 (5 bases). Germline V gene data show CDR1 as SGHTA and CDR2 as FQGNSA. Trimming cost V 1 base and J 6 bases, with 11 bases left between them. This CDR3 region has 14 residues. This CDR3 is CASSLDTPGDTQYF. The CDR3 DNA is TGTGCCAGCAGCTTAGACACACCAGGGGATACGCAGTATTTT. Full variable domain (rest looked up from reference TRBV7-2 and TRBJ2-3): GAGVSQSPSNKVTEKGKDVELRCDPISGHTALYWYRQSLGQGLEFLIYFQGNSAPDKSGLPSDRFSAERTGGSVSTLTIQRTQQEDSAVYLCASSLDTPGDTQYFGPGTRLTVL.

The sample holds a few counts of this clone. The J gene is TRBJ2-7, the V gene TRBV28; a weak D match, TRBD2 (6 bases). V was trimmed by 4 bases and J by 3 bases, leaving 19 bases between them. The CDR3 is 16 residues long. Germline loops: CDR1 MDHEN, CDR2 SYDVKM. The CDR3 nucleotides are TGTGCCAGCAGTTCTGGCGGGGCAGGAGACTTCTACGAGCAGTACGTC. This gives the protein CASSSGGAGDFYEQYV.

The chain combines TRBV27 with TRBJ1-3, with D uncertain. V lost 2 bases and J lost 0, with 8 bases in between. This CDR3 has 15 residues. The germline gives CDR1 MNHEY, CDR2 SMNVEV (reference sequence). CDR3 in DNA: TGTGCCAGCAGTTTAGGCAGGAACTCTGGAAACACCATATATTTT. The encoded protein is CASSLGRNSGNTIYF.

This chain links TRBV11-2 with TRBJ2-3; D might be TRBD1 (5 bases). The germline V gene encodes CDR1 SGHAT and CDR2 FQNNGV. This CDR3 contains 16 residues. V was cut by 3 bases and J by 0 bases, with 13 bases left in between. In DNA, the CDR3 is TGTGCCAGCAGCTTGCCAGGGAAAACTAGCACAGATACGCAGTATTTT. It translates to CASSLPGKTSTDTQYF.

The rearrangement joins TRBV5-1 to TRBJ2-1; 7 bases line up with TRBD1. The germline gives CDR1 SGHRS, CDR2 YFSETQ. The CDR3 is 13 amino acids. Trimming took 0 bases from V and 6 from J; bases not matched to a gene: 0. CDR3 sequence: CASSLGDSNEQFF. For the CDR3, the DNA is TGCGCCAGCAGCTTGGGGGACAGCAATGAGCAGTTCTTC.

The rearrangement links TRBV9 to TRBJ2-2, with a tentative D call TRBD1 (5 bases). V lost 3 bases, J lost 3 bases, and 15 bases lay in between. Germline V gene sequence: CDR1 SGDLS, CDR2 YYNGEE. CDR3 size: 16 residues. The CDR3 sequence is CASSATGKGYTGELFF. The CDR3 nucleotides are TGTGCCAGCAGCGCCACAGGTAAAGGATACACCGGGGAGCTGTTTTTT.

The chain links TRBV5-5 to TRBJ1-5, with D perhaps TRBD1 (5 bases). This CDR3 has 16 residues. The V end lost 0 bases, the J end lost 1 base, and 11 bases lay between the germline ends. Germline V gene sequence: CDR1 SGHKS, CDR2 YYEKEE (reference sequence). The CDR3 sequence is CASSLGGGASNQPQHF. The DNA for the CDR3 is TGTGCCAGCAGCTTGGGGGGTGGGGCAAGCAATCAGCCCCAGCATTTT.

The rearrangement uses TRBV7-2 and TRBJ2-2; 7 bases match TRBD1. CDR1 is SGHTA, CDR2 FQGNSA, per germline. The trim removed 7 bases at V and 5 bases at J, leaving 10 bases unmatched. The CDR3 consists of 15 residues. CDR3 in DNA: TGTGCCAGCACACAGGGGACAACAGTAACCGGGGAGCTGTTTTTT. As protein: CASTQGTTVTGELFF.

This clone has a single count. The chain links TRBV5-1 to TRBJ1-1; no clear D gene. The CDR3 is 13 residues long. The V end was cut by 0 bases, the J end by 11 bases, with 14 bases between. The germline V gene has CDR1 SGHRS and CDR2 YFSETQ. The CDR3 reads CASSLVTGGDAFF. For the CDR3, the DNA is TGCGCCAGCAGCTTGGTTACGGGCGGGGATGCTTTCTTT.

This clone was counted only a few times. V is TRBV28 and J is TRBJ2-1; D gene uncertain. Trimming cost V 7 bases and J 0 bases, with 4 bases left between them. Per the germline V gene, CDR1 is MDHEN and CDR2 is SYDVKM. The CDR3 totals 12 residues. CDR3: CASMSSYNEQFF. The CDR3 DNA is TGTGCCAGCATGAGCTCCTACAATGAGCAGTTCTTC.

The chain combines TRBV30 with TRBJ1-2; TRBD1 agrees at 7 bases. This CDR3 has 13 amino acids. Germline CDR1 reads GTSNPN; CDR2 reads SVGIG (reference sequence). V gave up 4 bases and J gave up 8 bases; unmatched junction bases: 10. The CDR3 DNA follows: TGTGCCTGGACCAAGCCGGCAGGGGGAGGCTACACCTTC. It specifies CAWTKPAGGGYTF.

This clone was detected only once. The J gene is TRBJ2-7, the V gene TRBV5-4; 8 nucleotides agree with TRBD2. CDR3 length equals 15 residues. Germline CDR1 and CDR2: SGHNT and YYREEE (reference sequence). Trimming removed 1 base from V and 2 bases from J; junction bases left unmatched: 5. CDR3 sequence: CASSLITSGPYEQYF. In DNA, the CDR3 is TGTGCCAGCAGCTTGATAACTAGCGGCCCCTACGAGCAGTACTTC.

This chain's CDR3 is CASSTMGLGETQYF. The CDR3 nucleotides are TGTGCCAGCAGCACGATGGGACTAGGAGAGACCCAGTACTTC. The V and J genes are TRBV5-6 and TRBJ2-5, with TRBD2 matching over 8 bases. V trimming: 4 bases; J trimming: 4 bases; junction bases outside the gene matches: 6. This CDR3 comprises 14 residues. The V gene's germline CDR1 is SGHDT and CDR2 YYEEEE.

CDR3 amino acids: CASSQMQMNTEAFF. DNA for the CDR3: TGTGCCAGCAGCCAGATGCAGATGAACACTGAAGCTTTCTTT. The chain is built from TRBV4-2 and TRBJ1-1, with D uncertain. The CDR3 length is 14 residues. Germline CDR1 is LGHNA and CDR2 is YNFKEQ. V was cut by 3 bases and J by 0 bases, with 8 bases left in between.

The chain links TRBV5-6 to TRBJ2-5, with D possibly matching TRBD1 (5 bases). The CDR3 sequence is 15 residues long. Germline values: CDR1 SGHDT, CDR2 YYEEEE. V was shortened by 4 bases and J by 1 base, with 14 bases between the two germline ends. The CDR3 is CASSRTTDLQETQYF. The CDR3 DNA reads TGTGCCAGCAGCCGGACGACAGATCTCCAAGAGACCCAGTACTTC.

The chain uses TRBV27 and TRBJ1-5; no clear D gene. CDR3 size: 13 residues. The germline CDR1 and CDR2 sequences are MNHEY and SMNVEV (reference sequence). V gave up 4 bases and J gave up 7 bases, with 11 bases separating them. CDR3 DNA sequence: TGTGCCAGCAGTTCTCGGTTCGAGCAGCCCCAGCATTTT. Its translation is CASSSRFEQPQHF.

The table lists this clone with a few counts. The chain uses TRBV4-3 and TRBJ2-3; 7 bases are shared with TRBD1. This CDR3 contains 13 residues. The ends lost 4 bases at V and 8 bases at J; junction bases unmatched: 6. Germline V lookup: CDR1 LGHNA, CDR2 YSLEER. CDR3 residues: CASSPRTGGTQYF. DNA of the CDR3: TGCGCCAGCAGCCCTCGGACAGGAGGTACGCAGTATTTT.

The rearrangement joins TRBV7-8 to TRBJ2-3, with 9 bases that match TRBD2. The CDR3 is made up of 16 amino acids. With V trimmed by 3 bases and J by 5 bases, 9 bases remained unmatched. CDR1 SGHVS and CDR2 FQNEAQ come from the germline V gene. The CDR3 DNA is TGTGCCAGCAGCTTCGGCGCGGGAGGGCCTTTAGATACGCAGTATTTT. Protein product: CASSFGAGGPLDTQYF. Complete variable domain (other parts from reference TRBV7-8 and TRBJ2-3): GAGVSQSPRYKVAKRGQDVALRCDPISGHVSLFWYQQALGQGPEFLTYFQNEAQLDKSGLPSDRFFAERPEGSVSTLKIQRTQQEDSAVYLCASSFGAGGPLDTQYFGPGTRLTVL.

For this clone: The sample carries other DNA sequences with the same CDR3. The chain uses TRBV5-1 and TRBJ1-6, with 7 bases aligning to TRBD1. CDR3 length: 14 residues. Germline CDR1 SGHRS, CDR2 YFSETQ. V shed 3 bases and J 10 bases; nucleotides not matched to a gene: 7. This CDR3 is CASSSGQGGSPLHF. CDR3 in DNA: TGCGCCAGCAGCTCGGGGCAGGGGGGATCACCCCTCCACTTT.

The rearrangement uses TRBV2 and TRBJ2-7, with 11 bases aligning to TRBD1. In germline, CDR1 is SNHLY, CDR2 FYNNEI. The length of the CDR3 is 15 residues. J lost 2 bases, V lost 5 bases, and 5 bases had no gene match. The CDR3 sequence: CASSKGTGGTYEQYF. The CDR3 DNA reads as TGTGCCAGCAGTAAGGGGACAGGGGGGACCTACGAGCAGTACTTC.

The V call is TRBV29-1, the J call TRBJ1-2; a possible D gene is TRBD1 (5 bases). The V gene lost 0 bases and the J gene lost 0 bases, with 11 bases spanning the gap. From germline, CDR1 is SQVTM and CDR2 ANQGSEA. The CDR3 loop spans 15 amino acids. The DNA for the CDR3 is TGCAGCGTTGAAGATCCACAGGAGACTAACTATGGCTACACCTTC. It codes for CSVEDPQETNYGYTF.

This clone was recorded once. This rearrangement joins TRBV4-3 to TRBJ2-1; 10 nucleotides agree with TRBD2. Germline-derived CDR1 and CDR2 are LGHNA and YSLEER. Trimming cost V 3 bases and J 2 bases; bases outside gene matches: 4. The CDR3 contains 16 residues. The CDR3 is CASSQASGGTYNEQFF. DNA of the CDR3: TGCGCCAGCAGCCAGGCTAGCGGGGGAACCTACAATGAGCAGTTCTTC.

This clone was seen just once. The conserved phenylalanine or tryptophan is not found at the CDR3 terminus, so this likely reflects a read error. The rearrangement uses TRBV25-1 and TRBJ2-7; 8 bases map to TRBD1. V gave up 3 bases and J gave up 5 bases; unmatched junction bases: 9. The CDR3 consists of 15 residues. Germline V gene lookup returns CDR1 MGHDK and CDR2 SYGVNS. CDR3 loop: CASSDSNRGSDEQYL. The CDR3 DNA follows: TGTGCCAGCAGTGACTCAAACAGGGGGTCGGACGAGCAGTACCTC.